This entry lists 26 T cell receptor beta chains sequenced from one sample in a study of human thymus T cells. The method was immunoSEQ multiplex PCR; TCRdb's version includes in-frame clones alone and lacks a portion of them. Of tens of thousands of clones listed, 94% are singletons. What was sequenced was blood. Receptors were obtained from a boy under three years old with a congenital heart defect but otherwise immunologically healthy.

This chain links TRBV7-3 with TRBJ1-2; D is perhaps TRBD1 (5 bases). The CDR3 length is 15 residues. Germline CDR1 and CDR2: SGHTA and FQGTGA. V was pared by 5 bases and J by 6 bases, with 19 bases between. The CDR3 is CASSPGPDSFHGYTF. The CDR3 coding sequence is TGTGCCAGCAGCCCGGGGCCTGACAGTTTCCATGGCTACACCTTC.

The count of this clone is one. This sequence joins TRBV4-3 and TRBJ1-4, with 11 bases aligning to TRBD1. CDR1 LGHNA and CDR2 YSLEER come from the germline V gene. The V and J ends lost 0 bases and 6 bases, in that order; junction bases with no gene match: 0. This CDR3 has 15 amino acids. CDR3 DNA: TGCGCCAGCAGCCAAGAGGACAGGGGGCATGAAAAACTGTTTTTT. This encodes CASSQEDRGHEKLFF.

This chain links TRBV5-1 with TRBJ1-2, with 8 positions matching TRBD1. Germline CDR1 SGHRS, CDR2 YFSETQ. V dropped 8 bases and J dropped 6; count of bases not matched to a gene: 9. The CDR3 totals 13 residues. The CDR3 DNA is TGCGCCAGTAAGACAGGGGTGGTAGATGGCTACACCTTC. This codes for CASKTGVVDGYTF.

The V call is TRBV5-1, the J call TRBJ2-2, with D perhaps matching TRBD1 (6 bases). CDR3 size: 15 residues. V lost 0 bases, J lost 8 bases, and 14 bases lay in between. Germline CDR1 reads SGHRS; CDR2 reads YFSETQ. The CDR3: CASSLVDRLRGELFF. CDR3 coding DNA: TGCGCCAGCAGCTTGGTCGACAGGCTGCGGGGGGAGCTGTTTTTT.

This clone was seen once. The chain recombines TRBV4-1 with TRBJ1-4, with 9 bases matching TRBD1. Per the germline V gene, CDR1 is MGHRA and CDR2 is YSYEKL. V shed 3 bases and J 2 bases; nucleotides not matched to a gene: 4. This CDR3 is 16 amino acids long. CDR3 sequence (DNA): TGCGCCAGCAGCCAGAGACAGGGGGTGACTAATGAAAAACTGTTTTTT. It encodes CASSQRQGVTNEKLFF.

The chain is built from TRBV7-9 and TRBJ2-7; D ambiguous. Trimming stripped 3 bases from V and 2 bases from J, with 17 bases between. This CDR3 region has 16 residues. CDR1 SEHNR and CDR2 FQNEAQ come from the germline V gene (reference sequence). The DNA for the CDR3 is TGTGCCAGCAGCTTTCCGTACTCGGAGATCCCCTACGAGCAGTACTTC. Translation: CASSFPYSEIPYEQYF.

This chain joins TRBV4-2 and TRBJ2-7, with 7 bases lining up with TRBD2. Looked up from germline, CDR1 is LGHNA and CDR2 is YNFKEQ. With 0 bases clipped from V and 2 bases from J, the junction kept 7 bases outside the gene matches. CDR3 size: 16 residues. The DNA for the CDR3 is TGTGCCAGCAGCCAAGATCCAGCGGGAACCACCTACGAGCAGTACTTC. It is translated as CASSQDPAGTTYEQYF.

V gene TRBV6-1 combines with J gene TRBJ1-3; D call uncertain. The V end lost 0 bases, the J end lost 4 bases, and 4 bases lay between the germline ends. The CDR3 totals 13 residues. Germline V lookup: CDR1 MNHNS, CDR2 SASEGT. CDR3 loop: CASSEANGNTIYF. CDR3 coding DNA: TGTGCCAGCAGTGAAGCGAACGGAAACACCATATATTTT.

The chain combines TRBV27 with TRBJ2-7; TRBD2 might be the D (6 bases). The germline CDR1 and CDR2 sequences are MNHEY and SMNVEV (reference sequence). The CDR3 length is 13 residues. Trimming cost V 8 bases and J 3 bases, with 14 bases left between them. DNA of the CDR3: TGTGCCAGCTCACTAGCCCGAGGCTACGAGCAGTACTTC. This codes for CASSLARGYEQYF.

This clone was observed a handful of times. This chain connects TRBV11-3 to TRBJ2-1; 7 nucleotides line up with TRBD1. The germline V gene encodes CDR1 SGHNT and CDR2 YENEEA. Trimming took 5 bases from V and 0 from J; bases not matched to a gene: 1. This CDR3 spans 14 amino acids. In nucleotides, the CDR3 is TGTGCCAGCAGCGGGGACAGCTCCTACAATGAGCAGTTCTTC. It translates to CASSGDSSYNEQFF.

V gene TRBV4-1 combines with J gene TRBJ2-2; TRBD2 matches at 8 bases. The CDR3 consists of 16 residues. The junction had 7 bases not matched to a gene; V was cut back by 5 bases and J by 2 bases. CDR1 is MGHRA and CDR2 is YSYEKL in the germline V gene. This chain's CDR3 is CASSGLAGFNTGELFF. CDR3 in DNA: TGCGCCAGCAGCGGTCTAGCGGGCTTTAACACCGGGGAGCTGTTTTTT.

CDR3 bases: TGTGCCAGCACCAACAGCCTAGCTACAGATACGCAGTATTTT. It encodes CASTNSLATDTQYF. This sequence joins TRBV6-5 and TRBJ2-3; a weak D match, TRBD2 (5 bases). This CDR3 comprises 14 residues. Germline assignment: CDR1 MNHEY and CDR2 SVGAGI. Trimming cost V 7 bases and J 3 bases, with 14 bases left between them.

The CDR3 nucleotides are TGTGCCAGCAGCCATCGACAGGGGGACGAGCAGTACTTC. It specifies CASSHRQGDEQYF. The J gene is TRBJ2-7, the V gene TRBV27, with 9 nucleotides matching TRBD1. V dropped 6 bases and J dropped 5; count of bases not matched to a gene: 5. The CDR3 length is 13 residues. Per the germline V gene, CDR1 is MNHEY and CDR2 is SMNVEV (reference sequence).

This chain uses TRBV11-2 with TRBJ2-5, with D perhaps matching TRBD1 (6 bases). Germline CDR1 is SGHAT and CDR2 is FQNNGV. Trimming took off 3 bases at V and 1 base at J, with 15 bases between the two ends. The CDR3 sequence is 16 residues long. This CDR3 reads CASSFASGVPQETQYF. The CDR3 nucleotides are TGTGCCAGCAGCTTCGCTTCAGGGGTTCCCCAAGAGACCCAGTACTTC.

This chain uses TRBV27 with TRBJ2-1, with D perhaps assigned TRBD1 or TRBD2 (5 bases each). CDR1 and CDR2 from the germline V gene are MNHEY and SMNVEV (reference sequence). The CDR3 loop spans 13 amino acids. V was clipped by 0 bases and J by 10 bases, with 10 bases between them. Written as DNA, the CDR3 is TGTGCCAGCAGTTTATCCGGGACGATGGAGCAGTTCTTC. Translation: CASSLSGTMEQFF.

The chain links TRBV5-8 to TRBJ1-2; the D is unclear. Between the trimmed V and J ends, which lost 2 bases and 4 bases, there was a span of 0 bases. This CDR3 comprises 10 residues. Germline V gene sequence: CDR1 SGHTS, CDR2 YDEGEE. The CDR3 nucleotides are TGTGCCAGCAGCTTCTATGGCTACACCTTC. Its translation: CASSFYGYTF.

The gene calls are TRBV7-2 and TRBJ2-2; 8 bases match TRBD1. Germline CDR1 SGHTA, CDR2 FQGNSA. The V gene end was trimmed by 1 base and the J gene end by 1 base; junction bases not matched to a gene: 2. The CDR3 totals 16 residues. The CDR3 DNA reads TGTGCCAGCAGCTTAGTTGGGACAGGGAACACCGGGGAGCTGTTTTTT. It translates to CASSLVGTGNTGELFF.

This rearrangement joins TRBV4-3 to TRBJ2-7; 16 bases are a match to TRBD2. CDR1 and CDR2 (germline): LGHNA, YSLEER. Trimming at V came to 4 bases and at J to 3 bases, leaving 6 bases not matched to a gene. The CDR3 has 17 residues. CDR3 residues: CASSPGLAGGLIYEQYF. The CDR3 coding sequence is TGCGCCAGCAGCCCGGGACTAGCGGGGGGGCTGATCTACGAGCAGTACTTC.

This chain joins TRBV4-2 and TRBJ2-3, with no clear D. The V and J ends lost 4 bases and 0 bases respectively, with 14 bases between them. CDR1 LGHNA and CDR2 YNFKEQ come from the germline V gene. There are 16 residues in the CDR3. The CDR3 DNA follows: TGTGCCAGCAGCCCCCCAGCTGGGTATAGCACAGATACGCAGTATTTT. Encoded protein: CASSPPAGYSTDTQYF.

The chain combines TRBV30 with TRBJ2-3; TRBD2 agrees at 9 bases. Losses at the gene ends were 4 bases for V and 4 bases for J; bases not matched to a gene: 9. CDR3 length: 15 amino acids. Germline-derived CDR1 and CDR2 are GTSNPN and SVGIG (reference sequence). The CDR3 region is CAWTQAGGSADTQYF. CDR3 in DNA: TGTGCCTGGACCCAAGCGGGGGGCTCAGCAGATACGCAGTATTTT.

The V and J genes are TRBV5-6 and TRBJ2-1; 12 positions match TRBD2. Germline V gene lookup returns CDR1 SGHDT and CDR2 YYEEEE. V trimming: 1 base; J trimming: 8 bases; junction bases outside the gene matches: 4. The CDR3 is 15 residues long. CDR3 DNA sequence: TGTGCCAGCAGCTTGCCTAGCGGGGGGGTCGATGAGCAGTTCTTC. As protein: CASSLPSGGVDEQFF.

The chain combines TRBV9 with TRBJ2-3; D is possibly TRBD2 (5 bases). The V end lost 6 bases, the J end lost 6 bases, and 14 bases lay between the germline ends. Looked up from germline, CDR1 is SGDLS and CDR2 is YYNGEE. The CDR3 has 13 residues. In DNA, the CDR3 is TGTGCCAGCACCCGGGATCCCGCCGATACGCAGTATTTT. As protein: CASTRDPADTQYF.

The chain recombines TRBV7-9 with TRBJ2-3, with D uncertain. V lost 1 base and J 7 bases, leaving 0 bases between the germline ends. The CDR3 contains 10 residues. The V gene's germline CDR1 is SEHNR and CDR2 FQNEAQ (reference sequence). CDR3 bases: TGTGCCAGCAGCTTAGATACGCAGTATTTT. Amino acids: CASSLDTQYF.

J is TRBJ2-5 and V is TRBV9; D unresolved. The CDR3 loop spans 13 amino acids. The V gene's germline CDR1 is SGDLS and CDR2 YYNGEE. V was trimmed by 4 bases and J by 5 bases, leaving 12 bases between them. CDR3 amino acids: CASSSDVWETQYF. CDR3 nucleotides: TGTGCCAGCAGCTCTGACGTATGGGAGACCCAGTACTTC.

The CDR3 DNA follows: TGCGCCAGCAGTCAACAAATCGGCCCACTGAACAATCAGCCCCAGCATTTT. Its protein product is CASSQQIGPLNNQPQHF. The V and J genes are TRBV23-1 and TRBJ1-5; D gene unclear. TRBV23-1 counts as an open reading frame of uncertain function. This CDR3 is built from 17 residues. V dropped 2 bases and J dropped 3 bases, with 17 bases sitting between them.

The V and J genes are TRBV25-1 and TRBJ1-6; D is possibly TRBD1 (5 bases). V shed 0 bases and J shed 8 bases, with 5 bases lying between them. Germline loops: CDR1 MGHDK, CDR2 SYGVNS. There are 13 residues in the CDR3. The CDR3 sequence is CASSEYRDSPLHF. CDR3 DNA sequence: TGTGCCAGCAGTGAATACAGGGATTCACCCCTCCACTTT.